One and the same sample provided the 9 T cell receptor beta chains below, sequenced in a study of blood T cell repertoires in COVID-19. Clones were read by immunoSEQ multiplex PCR, and TCRdb kept only the in-frame ones, dropping some. This sample carries approximately 250,000 clones, roughly 89% of them seen once, and the ten largest clones take about 1.6%. Sequences were obtained from peripheral blood. Receptors originate from a woman aged 40 to 50 who had recovered from COVID-19.

The V call is TRBV7-6, the J call TRBJ2-5, with D perhaps matching TRBD1 (6 bases). Germline V gene lookup returns CDR1 SGHVS and CDR2 FNYEAQ. The CDR3 covers 12 residues. Trimming shortened V by 5 bases and J by 5 bases, and 9 bases separated the two germline ends. The CDR3 is CASSPGAETQYF. CDR3 DNA: TGTGCCAGCAGCCCAGGGGCGGAGACCCAGTACTTC. The entire variable domain, with the rest obtained from reference TRBV7-6 and TRBJ2-5, is as follows: GAGVSQSPRYKVTKRGQDVALRCDPISGHVSLYWYRQALGQGPEFLTYFNYEAQQDKSGLPNDRFSAERPEGSISTLTIQRTEQRDSAMYRCASSPGAETQYFGPGTRLLVL.

The chain uses TRBV3-1 (or the pseudogene TRBV3-2) and TRBJ2-1; 7 nucleotides align to TRBD2. Unmatched junction bases numbered 14, after V lost 4 bases and J lost 2 bases. The CDR3 contains 18 residues. Germline V lookup: CDR1 LGHDT, CDR2 YNNKEL (reference sequence). The CDR3 reads CASSPRASGLVPYNEQFF. In DNA form, the CDR3 reads TGTGCCAGCAGCCCACGCGCGTCCGGACTAGTCCCCTACAATGAGCAGTTCTTC.

This chain connects TRBV24-1 to TRBJ1-2, with unresolved D. The CDR3 totals 13 residues. In germline, CDR1 is KGHDR, CDR2 SFDVKD. V gave up 5 bases and J gave up 6 bases, with 12 bases separating them. The CDR3 DNA is TGTGCCACCAGTGGCGGGAACGATAATGGCTACACCTTC. Translated, it gives CATSGGNDNGYTF.

This clone is a singleton in its sample. V usage is TRBV5-6 and J usage is TRBJ2-2; TRBD1 agrees at 7 bases. V lost 2 bases to trimming and J lost 3 bases; unmatched junction nucleotides: 7. From germline, CDR1 is SGHDT and CDR2 YYEEEE. The CDR3 runs to 16 residues. CDR3 amino acids: CASSFDPTGYTGELFF. DNA of the CDR3: TGTGCCAGCAGCTTCGACCCGACAGGGTACACCGGGGAGCTGTTTTTT.

In this sample, this clone turned up a few times. CDR3 loop: CASSVGQRAETQYF. CDR3 coding DNA: TGTGCCAGCAGTGTCGGTCAGCGTGCCGAGACCCAGTACTTC. V gene TRBV2 combines with J gene TRBJ2-5; D is uncertain. Germline CDR1 reads SNHLY; CDR2 reads FYNNEI. The V end was cut by 4 bases, the J end by 5 bases, with 14 bases between. The CDR3 length is 14 residues.

The V and J genes are TRBV6-2 or TRBV6-3 and TRBJ2-5; 9 bases agree with TRBD2. The CDR3 contains 16 residues. The ends lost 2 bases at V and 1 base at J; junction bases unmatched: 5. Looked up from germline, CDR1 is MNHEY and CDR2 is SVGEGT. The CDR3 is CASSYRLADLQETQYF. CDR3 sequence (DNA): TGTGCCAGCAGTTACAGACTAGCGGACCTCCAAGAGACCCAGTACTTC.

The V call is TRBV7-2, the J call TRBJ1-4; 9 bases agree with TRBD1. This CDR3 is 14 amino acids long. Unmatched junction bases numbered 5, after V lost 5 bases and J lost 7 bases. Germline CDR1 reads SGHTA; CDR2 reads FQGNSA. CDR3 region: CASSPDRGSEKLFF. The CDR3, as DNA: TGTGCCAGCAGCCCCGACAGGGGGTCTGAAAAACTGTTTTTT.

This rearrangement joins TRBV29-1 to TRBJ2-1; tentatively, D is TRBD2 (6 bases). This CDR3 spans 14 amino acids. V lost 4 bases and J lost 3, with 13 bases in between. Germline CDR1 reads SQVTM; CDR2 reads ANQGSEA. DNA for the CDR3: TGCAGCGTTGTGGTGGGGGGAATCTACAATGAGCAGTTCTTC. This codes for CSVVVGGIYNEQFF.

As regards this clone: Other DNA sequences in the same sample also yield this CDR3. The chain joins TRBV18 to TRBJ2-6; weak D call: TRBD2 (6 bases). The CDR3 is made up of 15 amino acids. V lost 3 bases, J lost 4 bases, and 10 bases lay in between. Germline values: CDR1 KGHSH, CDR2 LQKENI. As DNA, the CDR3 is TGTGCCAGCTCACCCGGGGGTTCGGGGGCCAACGTCCTGACTTTC. Translating gives CASSPGGSGANVLTF.